This TCR beta chain was retrieved from a study of T-cell memory formation after mild COVID-19. Each CDR3 protein is one row after TCRdb ran MiXCR on the 5' RACE reads. Of a few hundred thousand distinct CDR3 sequences listed, roughly 14% are singletons. The CDR3 has 15 residues. Trimming left V 2 bases short and J 3 bases short, with 13 bases between. The sample consisted of PBMCs or a T cell subset sorted from them (not recorded which). The rearrangement uses TRBV12-3 or TRBV12-4 and TRBJ1-1; D gene uncertain. The receptor was derived from a man aged 18 to 30 who had mild COVID-19 (a few samples of this study predate the infection). Cell type and time point are not known. CDR3 residues: CASSLPQNGDTEAFF. In DNA form, the CDR3 reads TGTGCCAGCAGTTTACCCCAGAACGGAGACACTGAAGCTTTCTTT.